This TCR beta chain was sequenced during a study of OX40 agonist ivuxolimab in advanced cancers. Study information: Patient treatment consisted of intravenous ivuxolimab administration every 2 weeks at 0.01 to 10 mg/kg. Past anti-PD-1, anti-PD-L1 or anti-CTLA-4 therapy was accepted, and 30% to 50% had received some. General study results and limits: By week 6 at 0.1 to 3.0 mg/kg, blood CD4+ and CD8+ T cells had expanded clonally.

The sample holds a few counts of this clone. What it binds is not known. Germline V lookup: CDR1 SGHTA, CDR2 FQGNSA. The V and J ends lost 5 bases and 3 bases respectively, with 8 bases between them. The CDR3 is made up of 13 amino acids. This table comes from immunoSEQ multiplex PCR, and its TCRdb copy is limited to in-frame clones, with some not included. The table records roughly 60,000 clones, about 85% of them present only once. The specimen comprised CD4+ or CD8+ T cells sorted from blood, sampled in a trial of the OX40 agonist ivuxolimab. The chain is built from TRBV7-2 and TRBJ1-5; D not resolved. This clonotype was sampled from an adult with an advanced solid tumor such as melanoma, head and neck, liver or kidney cancer. CDR3 loop: CASSERTNQPQHF. Written as DNA, the CDR3 is TGTGCCAGCAGCGAGAGGACCAATCAGCCCCAGCATTTT.